Below are 26 T cell receptor beta chains sequenced from a single sample in a study of shared clonotypes between healthy human individuals. The table came from immunoSEQ multiplex PCR; TCRdb's copy has only in-frame clones and leaves some out. The data hold around 1 million clones, with approximately 80% observed a single time. The specimen sequenced was memory CD4+ T cells sorted from blood. Subset: CD45RA-negative fraction. The receptors come from a man between 18 and 29 years old in good health.

The chain joins TRBV10-3 to TRBJ1-2, with 10 bases aligning to TRBD1. V was pared by 3 bases and J by 8 bases, with 3 bases of the junction left unmatched. Germline V gene lookup returns CDR1 ENHRY and CDR2 SYGVKD. The length of the CDR3 is 13 residues. The CDR3 DNA reads as TGTGCCATCAGTGACGACAGGGGGCAAGGCTACACCTTC. It translates to CAISDDRGQGYTF.

This clone is a singleton in its sample. The chain uses TRBV30 and TRBJ1-5; 8 positions match TRBD1. J was trimmed by 6 bases and V by 3 bases; bases with no gene match: 10. Germline CDR1 is GTSNPN and CDR2 is SVGIG (reference sequence). This CDR3 comprises 15 residues. This CDR3 is CAWSSNRGIGQPQHF. Here the CDR3 DNA reads TGTGCCTGGAGCTCCAACAGGGGGATAGGTCAGCCCCAGCATTTT.

This clone was detected a few times. The rearrangement joins TRBV28 to TRBJ2-7, with 13 nucleotides matching TRBD2. Germline CDR1 reads MDHEN; CDR2 reads SYDVKM. After removal of 3 bases from V and 3 bases from J, the junction contained 2 bases not matched to a gene. The CDR3 extends over 15 amino acids. CDR3 sequence reads: CASSFRTSGGYEQYF. CDR3 nucleotides: TGTGCCAGCAGTTTTCGGACTAGCGGGGGCTACGAGCAGTACTTC. The full variable domain, its missing parts supplied by reference TRBV28 and TRBJ2-7, is DVKVTQSSRYLVKRTGEKVFLECVQDMDHENMFWYRQDPGLGLRLIYFSYDVKMKEKGDIPEGYSVSREKKERFSLILESASTNQTSMYLCASSFRTSGGYEQYFGPGTRLTVT.

The V gene is TRBV6-5, the J gene TRBJ1-5; no definite D call. The CDR3 loop spans 13 amino acids. In germline, CDR1 is MNHEY, CDR2 SVGAGI. Trimming pared 8 bases from V and 6 bases from J, leaving 14 bases between. This CDR3 is CASHRIAGQPQHF. The CDR3 DNA sequence: TGTGCCAGCCACCGGATCGCAGGTCAGCCCCAGCATTTT.

This chain connects TRBV10-1 to TRBJ1-3, with TRBD1 as a possible D gene (5 bases). This CDR3 has 15 residues. V lost 0 bases and J 2 bases, leaving 8 bases between the germline ends. CDR1 WNHNN and CDR2 SYGVQD come from the germline V gene (reference sequence). The CDR3 DNA reads as TGCGCCAGCAGTGAGTCGAACAGGCCTGGAAACACCATATATTTT. It encodes CASSESNRPGNTIYF.

V usage is TRBV6-1 and J usage is TRBJ2-5, with D tentatively TRBD1 or TRBD2 (5 bases each). The V gene's germline CDR1 is MNHNS and CDR2 SASEGT. This CDR3 is built from 15 residues. With 5 bases removed from V and 3 bases from J, the gap between germline ends came to 16 bases. The chain's CDR3 is CASSPPGRHKETQYF. The CDR3 nucleotides read TGTGCCAGCAGTCCCCCGGGACGGCATAAAGAGACCCAGTACTTC.

Comments on this clone: The sample has other DNA sequences that encode this CDR3 too. The V call is TRBV10-1, the J call TRBJ1-2; D is possibly TRBD1 (5 bases). V was pared by 2 bases and J by 3 bases, with 7 bases between. Germline V gene lookup returns CDR1 WNHNN and CDR2 SYGVQD (reference sequence). The CDR3 has 13 amino acids. CDR3 residues: CASSESRDYGYTF. The CDR3 DNA sequence: TGCGCCAGCAGTGAGAGCAGGGACTATGGCTACACCTTC.

The CDR3 DNA is TGTGCCAGCAGTCGACACGTGGACACTGAAGCTTTCTTT. This sequence encodes CASSRHVDTEAFF. This chain joins TRBV6-1 and TRBJ1-1; D is unresolved. Trimming took off 5 bases at V and 3 bases at J, with 10 bases between the two ends. This CDR3 contains 13 residues. Germline CDR1 MNHNS, CDR2 SASEGT.

The rearrangement joins TRBV11-2 to TRBJ2-3, with 10 bases aligning to TRBD2. Germline V CDR1 and CDR2: SGHAT, FQNNGV. Trimming at V came to 5 bases and at J to 7 bases, leaving 6 bases not matched to a gene. There are 14 residues in the CDR3. CDR3 in amino acids: CASSLAGVLNTQYF. In DNA form, the CDR3 reads TGTGCCAGCAGCCTAGCGGGAGTGTTAAATACGCAGTATTTT.

Concerning this clone itself: This may be a read error, as it is one base from a much larger clone. This same CDR3 is encoded by further DNA sequences in the sample. The genes are TRBV7-2 and TRBJ2-7, with D possibly being TRBD1 (6 bases). The V end was cut by 4 bases, the J end by 2 bases, with 12 bases between. The germline V gene has CDR1 SGHTA and CDR2 FQGNSA. The CDR3 length is 14 residues. CDR3 protein: CASSSGTTPYEQYF. The CDR3 DNA reads as TGTGCCAGCAGCTCCGGGACAACCCCCTACGAGCAGTACTTC.

A single count supports this clone. The rearrangement links TRBV19 to TRBJ1-1; TRBD1 matches 8 bases. With V trimmed by 5 bases and J by 5 bases, 7 bases remained unmatched. The CDR3 has 14 residues. Germline V lookup: CDR1 LNHDA, CDR2 SQIVND (reference sequence). The CDR3 spells CASSATGVSTEAFF. The CDR3 bases are TGTGCCAGTAGTGCGACAGGGGTATCAACTGAAGCTTTCTTT.

The table lists this clone with a few counts. This chain links TRBV5-4 with TRBJ1-2, with D possibly being TRBD1 (6 bases). Germline assignment: CDR1 SGHNT and CDR2 YYREEE (reference sequence). V was cut by 0 bases and J by 6 bases, with 12 bases left in between. This CDR3 has 14 residues. The CDR3: CASSLDRALDGYTF. CDR3 coding DNA: TGTGCCAGCAGCTTGGACAGGGCCCTAGATGGCTACACCTTC.

This chain joins TRBV6-5 and TRBJ2-5; D unclear. Trimming removed 2 bases at V and 14 bases at J, with 12 bases between. The CDR3 length is 11 residues. CDR1 is MNHEY, CDR2 SVGAGI, per germline. The CDR3 spells CASSYGGTPYF. CDR3 nucleotides: TGTGCCAGCAGTTACGGCGGAACACCCTACTTC.

The rearrangement links TRBV29-1 to TRBJ2-3; the match to TRBD2 covers 11 bases. Germline CDR1 and CDR2: SQVTM and ANQGSEA. This CDR3 region has 14 residues. The trim removed 1 base at V and 7 bases at J, leaving 4 bases unmatched. The CDR3 region has the DNA TGCAGCGTTGAAGGACTAGCGGGGCTATATACGCAGTATTTT. Translating gives CSVEGLAGLYTQYF.

This rearrangement joins TRBV2 to TRBJ2-5; TRBD1 matches 11 bases. The DNA matches TRBJ2-7 better at its end, which makes the J call doubtful. This CDR3 has 17 amino acids. The V gene's germline CDR1 is SNHLY and CDR2 FYNNEI. The CDR3 reads CASSEDAVGTGGYEQYF. The CDR3 DNA reads TGTGCCAGCAGTGAAGACGCGGTTGGGACAGGGGGTTACGAGCAGTACTTC.

The chain couples TRBV29-1 to TRBJ2-3, with 10 bases matching TRBD1. Germline CDR1 SQVTM, CDR2 ANQGSEA. CDR3 length equals 14 residues. V trimming: 6 bases; J trimming: 4 bases; junction bases outside the gene matches: 7. The CDR3 DNA sequence: TGCAGCGTAGCGACAGGGGGCGCAGCAGATACGCAGTATTTT. Residues: CSVATGGAADTQYF.

This clone was observed a few times. This rearrangement joins TRBV9 to TRBJ2-5; tentative D call: TRBD1 (6 bases). The CDR3 extends over 16 amino acids. The germline gives CDR1 SGDLS, CDR2 YYNGEE. Trimming left V 0 bases short and J 2 bases short, with 14 bases between. CDR3 nucleotide sequence: TGTGCCAGCAGCGTAGGGGGGACAACGAATCAAGAGACCCAGTACTTC. This encodes CASSVGGTTNQETQYF.

The J gene is TRBJ1-2, the V gene TRBV2; the D gene is possibly TRBD1 (5 bases). The CDR3 extends over 13 amino acids. Germline CDR1 reads SNHLY; CDR2 reads FYNNEI. With 3 bases removed from V and 4 bases from J, the gap between germline ends came to 9 bases. CDR3 nucleotides: TGTGCCAGCAGTGAGAGCAGGGCCTATGGCTACACCTTC. Its protein product is CASSESRAYGYTF.

The V gene is TRBV2, the J gene TRBJ1-6; D gene uncertain. Deletions cut 0 bases from V and 7 bases from J, with 10 bases between. This CDR3 has 15 residues. Germline CDR1 SNHLY, CDR2 FYNNEI. CDR3 in amino acids: CASSEAGDRNSPLHF. The CDR3 DNA reads as TGTGCCAGCAGTGAAGCTGGGGATAGGAATTCACCCCTCCACTTT.

The chain joins TRBV6-1 to TRBJ2-7, with 11 nucleotides matching TRBD2. From germline, CDR1 is MNHNS and CDR2 SASEGT. The ends lost 8 bases at V and 0 bases at J; junction bases unmatched: 0. CDR3 length: 13 residues. The CDR3: CASGLAGSYEQYF. The CDR3, as DNA: TGTGCCAGCGGACTAGCGGGCTCCTACGAGCAGTACTTC.

V is TRBV4-1 and J is TRBJ2-2; D not certain. The CDR3 sequence is 17 residues long. V was pared by 0 bases and J by 0 bases, with 11 bases between. CDR1 and CDR2 from the germline V gene are MGHRA and YSYEKL. The CDR3 reads CASSQETGATNTGELFF. The CDR3 DNA follows: TGCGCCAGCAGCCAAGAAACCGGCGCCACGAACACCGGGGAGCTGTTTTTT.

This chain uses TRBV14 with TRBJ2-7, with D possibly TRBD1 on 6 matching bases. The ends were cut back, 5 bases at V and 0 bases at J, with 14 bases in the middle. The CDR3 is 15 residues long. Germline V gene data show CDR1 as SGHDN and CDR2 as FVKESK. The CDR3 bases are TGTGCCAGCAGCTTGTCCGGGACACTCTCCTACGAGCAGTACTTC. This sequence encodes CASSLSGTLSYEQYF. The whole variable domain, filled in from reference TRBV14 and TRBJ2-7, reads EAGVTQFPSHSVIEKGQTVTLRCDPISGHDNLYWYRRVMGKEIKFLLHFVKESKQDESGMPNNRFLAERTGGTYSTLKVQPAELEDSGVYFCASSLSGTLSYEQYFGPGTRLTVT.

The V gene is TRBV7-8, the J gene TRBJ2-7; D remains unclear. Between the trimmed V and J ends, which lost 0 bases and 0 bases, there was a span of 15 bases. Germline lookup yields CDR1 SGHVS and CDR2 FQNEAQ. CDR3 length: 17 residues. CDR3 residues: CASSLAHSRTGSYEQYF. The CDR3 DNA follows: TGTGCCAGCAGCTTAGCCCACAGCCGAACGGGCTCCTACGAGCAGTACTTC. The complete variable domain, with remaining parts taken from reference TRBV7-8 and TRBJ2-7, reads GAGVSQSPRYKVAKRGQDVALRCDPISGHVSLFWYQQALGQGPEFLTYFQNEAQLDKSGLPSDRFFAERPEGSVSTLKIQRTQQEDSAVYLCASSLAHSRTGSYEQYFGPGTRLTVT.

The CDR3, as DNA: TGTGCCATCAGTGACGTATCTAAAGCTGGAAACACCATATATTTT. Its translation is CAISDVSKAGNTIYF. This chain connects TRBV10-3 to TRBJ1-3; D is uncertain. Trimming stripped 3 bases from V and 2 bases from J, with 11 bases between. The germline CDR1 and CDR2 sequences are ENHRY and SYGVKD. The CDR3 has 15 amino acids.

The chain uses TRBV30 and TRBJ2-1; 11 nucleotides line up with TRBD1. This CDR3 region has 15 residues. V dropped 2 bases and J dropped 7; count of bases not matched to a gene: 7. The V gene's germline CDR1 is GTSNPN and CDR2 SVGIG (reference sequence). CDR3 bases: TGTGCCTGGAGTCCCCGGGGACAGGGGGGGAATGAGCAGTTCTTC. It yields the protein CAWSPRGQGGNEQFF.

The genes are TRBV29-1 and TRBJ1-1; a weak D match, TRBD1 (6 bases). The CDR3 has 13 amino acids. Germline V gene data show CDR1 as SQVTM and CDR2 as ANQGSEA. V was shortened by 8 bases and J by 0 bases, with 13 bases between the two germline ends. The CDR3 here is CSSTGHLNTEAFF. The CDR3 DNA reads as TGCAGCTCCACGGGACACTTGAACACTGAAGCTTTCTTT.